The 21 T cell receptor beta chains in this list originate from one sample, sequenced in a study of T cells in Graves' hyperthyroidism and ophthalmopathy. Amplified regions were TCR beta CDR3 sequences from RNA transcripts. HTBI primers were the set used in a first-round RT-PCR of the TCR CDR3. In TCRdb, the multiplex PCR reads were re-called with MiXCR into one record per CDR3 protein. The sample has 600,000 to 750,000 distinct CDR3 sequences; roughly 17% are singletons. The sample was blood. These receptors were collected from a man between 45 and 60 years old with Graves' hyperthyroidism.

This clonotype was found a few times. The rearrangement uses TRBV6-6 and TRBJ1-2; TRBD1 matches 8 bases. V was pared by 0 bases and J by 3 bases, with 3 bases of the junction left unmatched. CDR1 MNHNY and CDR2 SVGAGI come from the germline V gene (reference sequence). This CDR3 region has 15 residues. This CDR3 reads CASSYSSGGDYGYTF. For the CDR3, the DNA is TGTGCCAGCAGTTACTCCTCAGGGGGCGACTATGGCTACACCTTC.

About this clonotype itself: Because the CDR3 is missing its conserved closing phenylalanine or tryptophan, this is likely a read error. This chain's CDR3 is CASSVPSYEQYL. Written as DNA, the CDR3 is TGCGCCAGCAGTGTCCCTTCCTACGAGCAGTACCTC. The chain employs TRBV5-1 and TRBJ2-7; D gene uncertain. V shed 5 bases and J shed 1 base, with 7 bases lying between them. Per the germline V gene, CDR1 is SGHRS and CDR2 is YFSETQ. This CDR3 is 12 amino acids long.

This clonotype has ten or more counts. The chain employs TRBV12-3 or TRBV12-4 and TRBJ1-5; possibly TRBD1 for D (5 bases). Trimming removed 3 bases at V and 0 bases at J, with 24 bases between. The CDR3 has 20 residues. CDR3 in DNA: TGTGCCAGCAGTTTTTCCCGGTCCGGGACGTGGAGCTATAGCAATCAGCCCCAGCATTTT. It specifies CASSFSRSGTWSYSNQPQHF.

Concerning this clonotype itself: Possible read error: a much larger clone is one base away. The chain employs TRBV10-3 and TRBJ1-3; D possibly corresponds to TRBD1 (6 bases). The length of the CDR3 is 14 residues. V lost 7 bases and J lost 3, with 13 bases in between. Per the germline V gene, CDR1 is ENHRY and CDR2 is SYGVKD. The CDR3 protein is CAITLETGGNTIYF. DNA of the CDR3: TGTGCCATCACCCTAGAGACAGGTGGAAACACCATATATTTT.

Concerning this clonotype itself: A much bigger clone sits one base away, suggesting this may be a read error. V is TRBV20-1 and J is TRBJ2-1, with D unresolved. The CDR3 covers 14 residues. V dropped 3 bases and J dropped 6 bases, with 15 bases sitting between them. From germline, CDR1 is DFQATT and CDR2 SNEGSKA (reference sequence). This chain's CDR3 is CSARAARVGNEQFF. CDR3 sequence (DNA): TGCAGTGCTAGGGCAGCGAGAGTTGGCAATGAGCAGTTCTTC.

The chain is built from TRBV27 and TRBJ2-5; D unresolved. Germline V gives CDR1 MNHEY, CDR2 SMNVEV (reference sequence). The CDR3 totals 13 residues. V lost 5 bases and J lost 2, with 9 bases in between. CDR3 DNA sequence: TGTGCCAGCAGTGGGTACATACAAGAGACCCAGTACTTC. Translated: CASSGYIQETQYF.

This clonotype appeared many times. This rearrangement joins TRBV29-1 to TRBJ2-7, with D perhaps TRBD1 or TRBD2 (5 bases each). The germline V gene encodes CDR1 SQVTM and CDR2 ANQGSEA. CDR3 length equals 16 residues. The V gene lost 0 bases and the J gene lost 0 bases, with 15 bases spanning the gap. CDR3 amino acids: CSVEESQAGSSYEQYF. Written as DNA, the CDR3 is TGCAGCGTTGAAGAGAGTCAGGCAGGGAGCTCCTACGAGCAGTACTTC.

About this clonotype: A much larger clone lies one base from this, so it may be a read error. J is TRBJ1-1 and V is TRBV11-3; D unresolved. CDR1 SGHNT and CDR2 YENEEA come from the germline V gene. This CDR3 has 13 residues. The CDR3 sequence is CASSWQQNAEAFF. The CDR3 nucleotides read TGTGCCAGCAGCTGGCAGCAGAACGCTGAAGCTTTCTTT.

The chain links TRBV29-1 to TRBJ2-1, with TRBD1 as a possible D gene (6 bases). The length of the CDR3 is 14 residues. Trimming cost V 6 bases and J 2 bases, with 14 bases left between them. Germline CDR1 and CDR2: SQVTM and ANQGSEA. The CDR3 here is CSVSGTTTYNEQFF. DNA for the CDR3: TGCAGCGTCTCCGGGACAACCACCTACAATGAGCAGTTCTTC.

In nucleotides, the CDR3 is TGTGCCAGCAGCCTCCCTACTAGTGCCGGGGAGCTGTTTTTT. It is translated as CASSLPTSAGELFF. The chain combines TRBV4-2 with TRBJ2-2, with a tentative D call TRBD2 (5 bases). The CDR3 totals 14 residues. Germline V gives CDR1 LGHNA, CDR2 YNFKEQ. V was cut by 4 bases and J by 6 bases, with 12 bases left in between.

This clonotype was found many times. CDR3 nucleotides: TGTGCCAGCAGGCTCTCGGGAGCGAACACCGGGGAGCTGTTTTTT. Its translation: CASRLSGANTGELFF. The chain has TRBV27 and TRBJ2-2, with a possible D match to TRBD2 (6 bases). CDR1 is MNHEY and CDR2 is SMNVEV in the germline V gene (reference sequence). The CDR3 is 15 residues long. V dropped 6 bases and J dropped 0 bases, with 11 bases sitting between them.

This clonotype was recorded many times. This chain uses TRBV28 with TRBJ1-3, with 10 bases fitting TRBD1. CDR1 and CDR2 from the germline V gene are MDHEN and SYDVKM. V was clipped by 5 bases and J by 0 bases; unmatched bases: 4. There are 16 residues in the CDR3. CDR3 loop: CASSPRTGGSGNTIYF. The CDR3, as DNA: TGTGCCAGCAGTCCAAGGACAGGGGGCTCTGGAAACACCATATATTTT.

This clonotype has more than one count but fewer than ten. The rearrangement uses TRBV11-2 and TRBJ1-2; possibly TRBD1 for D (6 bases). From germline, CDR1 is SGHAT and CDR2 FQNNGV. This CDR3 comprises 15 residues. The V gene lost 4 bases and the J gene lost 8 bases, with 20 bases spanning the gap. CDR3 residues: CASSSPTGQPQGYTF. CDR3 DNA sequence: TGTGCCAGCAGCTCCCCGACCGGACAGCCACAGGGCTACACCTTC.

The table lists this clonotype with many counts. The chain has TRBV5-1 and TRBJ1-1, with D possibly TRBD1 on 5 matching bases. V lost 4 bases to trimming and J lost 6 bases, with 16 bases between them. This CDR3 region has 14 residues. In germline, CDR1 is SGHRS, CDR2 YFSETQ. For the CDR3, the DNA is TGCGCCAGCAGCCACGCTCCCGGGGACTCTGAAGCTTTCTTT. Its translation is CASSHAPGDSEAFF.

This clonotype was recorded at least ten times. The chain has TRBV6-1 and TRBJ2-7; TRBD1 or TRBD2 may be the D gene (5 bases each). V was pared by 5 bases and J by 2 bases, with 10 bases between. Germline V gene lookup returns CDR1 MNHNS and CDR2 SASEGT. The CDR3 sequence is 13 residues long. DNA of the CDR3: TGTGCCAGCAGTTTCGGGACCGCCTACGAGCAGTACTTC. It specifies CASSFGTAYEQYF.

Note on this clonotype: One junction end disagrees with the germline gene, perhaps due to a read error. CDR3 amino acids: CASSPSSGEVNTGAFF. The CDR3 nucleotides read TGTGCCAGCAGCCCGTCTTCCGGGGAAGTGAACACTGGAGCTTTCTTT. The chain links TRBV7-9 to TRBJ1-1; D is unclear. CDR1 and CDR2 from the germline V gene are SEHNR and FQNEAQ (reference sequence). This CDR3 region has 16 residues. Combining the CDR3 with reference TRBV7-9 and TRBJ1-1 gives the whole variable domain DTGVSQNPRHKITKRGQNVTFRCDPISEHNRLYWYRQTLGQGPEFLTYFQNEAQLEKSRLLSDRFSAERPKGSFSTLEIQRTEQGDSAMYLCASSPSSGEVNTGAFFGQGTRLTVV.

Ten or more counts support this clonotype. The chain joins TRBV7-3 to TRBJ2-2; D possibly uses TRBD1 or TRBD2 (5 bases each). This CDR3 comprises 15 residues. The V end lost 2 bases, the J end lost 3 bases, and 10 bases lay between the germline ends. Germline CDR1 reads SGHTA; CDR2 reads FQGTGA. The DNA for the CDR3 is TGTGCCAGCAGCTTACTAGGGACGCACACCGGGGAGCTGTTTTTT. This sequence encodes CASSLLGTHTGELFF.

CDR3 protein: CASSLLEVSTDTQYF. Written as DNA, the CDR3 is TGCGCCAGCAGCTTGCTAGAGGTTAGCACAGATACGCAGTATTTT. The chain has TRBV5-1 and TRBJ2-3; D is unresolved. CDR1 is SGHRS, CDR2 YFSETQ, per germline. With 1 base removed from V and 0 bases from J, the gap between germline ends came to 9 bases. The CDR3 contains 15 residues.

Only a few counts were recorded for this clonotype. This chain links TRBV7-6 with TRBJ2-2; 7 bases line up with TRBD2. The CDR3 length is 20 residues. Germline CDR1 and CDR2: SGHVS and FNYEAQ. The V and J ends lost 2 bases and 0 bases, in that order; junction bases with no gene match: 15. CDR3 sequence reads: CASSLFVGGSISPNTGELFF. CDR3 bases: TGTGCCAGCAGCTTATTCGTTGGCGGGAGTATTTCCCCGAACACCGGGGAGCTGTTTTTT.

The chain employs TRBV3-1 and TRBJ2-1, with a tentative D call TRBD1 (6 bases). Germline loops: CDR1 LGHDT, CDR2 YNNKEL (reference sequence). CDR3 length: 15 amino acids. Trimming cost V 3 bases and J 9 bases, with 18 bases left between them. DNA of the CDR3: TGTGCCAGCAGCCAGGGAGTCCGGACAGAGGGTGAGCAGTTCTTC. This encodes CASSQGVRTEGEQFF.

This clonotype has only a few counts. V is TRBV29-1 and J is TRBJ1-3; unclear D gene. The germline CDR1 and CDR2 sequences are SQVTM and ANQGSEA. Between the trimmed V and J ends, which lost 6 bases and 0 bases, there was a span of 3 bases. CDR3 length equals 11 residues. CDR3 in DNA: TGCAGCGTGAGCTCTGGAAACACCATATATTTT. Translation: CSVSSGNTIYF.